Described below is a single TCR beta chain sequence and its context. The data were taken from a study of shared T cell receptors in the human thymus. Clones were sequenced by immunoSEQ multiplex PCR, and TCRdb holds only the in-frame ones, with some missing. The table has approximately 760,000 clones, 75% to 90% seen once. Trimming at V came to 2 bases and at J to 1 base, leaving 6 bases not matched to a gene. The length of the CDR3 is 18 residues. Germline assignment: CDR1 MGHRA and CDR2 YSYEKL. In addition, the sample was reused for a study of human thymus T cells. That study adds: Donors were healthy Finnish infants having corrective surgery for congenital heart defects. It was from resections taken during corrective heart surgery that the thymus tissue came. Gene usage for V and J segments appeared biased in thymic and blood repertoires. Related studies found that unrelated individuals share highly overlapping thymic repertoires.

The receptor comes from a girl less than two years old with a congenital heart defect. Sequenced input: thymocytes. V is TRBV4-1 and J is TRBJ2-2; 11 bases line up with TRBD2. DNA of the CDR3: TGCGCCAGCAGCCAATCTAGCGGGGGGATGATGAACACCGGGGAGCTGTTTTTT. This encodes CASSQSSGGMMNTGELFF.